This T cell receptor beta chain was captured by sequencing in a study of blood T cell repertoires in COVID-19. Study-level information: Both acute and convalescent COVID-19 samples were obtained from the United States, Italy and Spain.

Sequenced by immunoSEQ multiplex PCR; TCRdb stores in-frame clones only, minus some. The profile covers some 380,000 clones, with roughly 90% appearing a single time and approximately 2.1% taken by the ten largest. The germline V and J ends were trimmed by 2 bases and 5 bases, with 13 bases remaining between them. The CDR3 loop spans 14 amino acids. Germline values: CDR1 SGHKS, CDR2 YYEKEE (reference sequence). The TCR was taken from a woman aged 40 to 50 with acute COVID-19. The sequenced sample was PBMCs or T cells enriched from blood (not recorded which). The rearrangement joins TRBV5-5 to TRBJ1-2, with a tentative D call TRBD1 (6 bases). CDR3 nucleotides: TGTGCCAGCAGCTTTTTGCAGGGGAGTTATGGCTACACCTTC. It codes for CASSFLQGSYGYTF.